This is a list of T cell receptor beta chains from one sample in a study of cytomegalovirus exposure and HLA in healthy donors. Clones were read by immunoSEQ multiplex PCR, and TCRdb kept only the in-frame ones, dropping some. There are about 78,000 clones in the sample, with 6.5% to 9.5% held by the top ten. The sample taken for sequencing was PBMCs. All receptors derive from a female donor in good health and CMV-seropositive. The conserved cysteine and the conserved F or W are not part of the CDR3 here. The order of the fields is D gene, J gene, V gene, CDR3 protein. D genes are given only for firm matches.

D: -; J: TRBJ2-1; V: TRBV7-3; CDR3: ASSLTQYNEQF
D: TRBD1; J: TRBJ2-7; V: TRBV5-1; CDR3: ASSPWTGAYEQY
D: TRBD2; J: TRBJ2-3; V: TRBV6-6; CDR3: ASRSISGRGDGTQY
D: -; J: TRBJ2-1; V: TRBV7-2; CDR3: ASSLAGQFNEQF
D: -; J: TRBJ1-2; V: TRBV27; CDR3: ASSLRSASGYGYT
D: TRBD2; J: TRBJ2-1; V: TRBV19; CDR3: ASSIRGGSSRSEQF
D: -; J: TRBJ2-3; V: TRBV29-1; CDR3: SVEAWQDSTDTQY
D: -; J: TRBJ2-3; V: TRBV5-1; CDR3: ASSLASGYSTDTQY
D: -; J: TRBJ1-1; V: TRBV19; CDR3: ASSILDRNTEAF
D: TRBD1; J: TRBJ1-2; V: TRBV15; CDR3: ATSTNYQGAASGYT
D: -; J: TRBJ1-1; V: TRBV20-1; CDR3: SAREGRSAF
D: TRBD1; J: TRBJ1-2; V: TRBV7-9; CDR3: ASSVRQGESGYT
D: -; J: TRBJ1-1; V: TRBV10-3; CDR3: AISRDMNTEAF
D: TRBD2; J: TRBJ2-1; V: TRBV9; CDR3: ASTNTGGNEQF
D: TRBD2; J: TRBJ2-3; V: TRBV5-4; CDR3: ASSLAPSGEADTQY
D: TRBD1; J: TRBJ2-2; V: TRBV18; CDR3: ASSPLRDRDTGELF